The 27 T cell receptor beta chains presented below share a single source sample, sequenced in a study of chemoradiotherapy in HPV16-positive cancers. The repertoire was sequenced with immunoSEQ multiplex PCR; TCRdb's copy has only in-frame clones and lacks some. The data hold about 6,600 clones, with around 85% observed a single time. Sequenced here: tumor tissue, sampled from a patient who underwent chemoradiotherapy. These receptors were collected from a human donor with HPV-associated anogenital cancer.

The CDR3 bases are TGTGCCAGCAGCCTTTGGGGAGAAGAGCTCGATACGCAGTATTTT. Its protein is CASSLWGEELDTQYF. V usage is TRBV11-2 and J usage is TRBJ2-3; D may be TRBD2 (5 bases). V was shortened by 5 bases and J by 6 bases, with 18 bases between the two germline ends. Germline V gives CDR1 SGHAT, CDR2 FQNNGV. The CDR3 is made up of 15 amino acids.

In regard to this clone: Additional DNA sequences in this sample encode the identical CDR3. The rearrangement links TRBV7-6 to TRBJ2-5; 9 bases are a match to TRBD2. V dropped 0 bases and J dropped 5; count of bases not matched to a gene: 1. The CDR3 totals 14 residues. The V gene's germline CDR1 is SGHVS and CDR2 FNYEAQ. This chain's CDR3 is CASSLAAGGETQYF. In DNA form, the CDR3 reads TGTGCCAGCAGCTTAGCGGCGGGAGGGGAGACCCAGTACTTC.

The chain combines TRBV18 with TRBJ2-7, with 8 nucleotides matching TRBD2. The junction had 9 bases not matched to a gene; V was cut back by 1 base and J by 7 bases. This CDR3 region has 15 residues. Germline V gene lookup returns CDR1 KGHSH and CDR2 LQKENI. The CDR3 spells CASSPRLAGREEQYF. The CDR3 bases are TGTGCCAGCTCACCACGGCTAGCGGGTCGAGAAGAGCAGTACTTC.

This chain links TRBV20-1 with TRBJ2-1; D gene uncertain. V was pared by 3 bases and J by 10 bases, with 10 bases between. From germline, CDR1 is DFQATT and CDR2 SNEGSKA (reference sequence). The CDR3 consists of 11 residues. The CDR3 DNA is TGCAGTGCTAGCCCAGCTGGGGAGCAGTTCTTC. Amino acid sequence: CSASPAGEQFF.

The chain is built from TRBV18 and TRBJ1-1; the match to TRBD1 covers 7 bases. The CDR3 runs 12 residues. Germline V gene lookup returns CDR1 KGHSH and CDR2 LQKENI. J lost 10 bases, V lost 6 bases, and 8 bases had no gene match. Here the CDR3 DNA reads TGTGCCAGCTCCGACAGGGATTATAGAGCTTTCTTT. Protein: CASSDRDYRAFF.

The chain employs TRBV27 and TRBJ2-7; no reliable D call. CDR1 MNHEY and CDR2 SMNVEV come from the germline V gene (reference sequence). The CDR3 is made up of 13 amino acids. V dropped 2 bases and J dropped 2 bases, with 7 bases sitting between them. The CDR3 region has the DNA TGTGCCAGCAGTTTAGGGGAAACCTACGAGCAGTACTTC. Translation gives CASSLGETYEQYF.

The chain joins TRBV14 to TRBJ1-5; maybe TRBD1 (5 bases). V gave up 2 bases and J gave up 4 bases, with 15 bases separating them. CDR1 and CDR2 (germline): SGHDN, FVKESK. CDR3 length: 16 residues. CDR3: CASSQFWDPFNQPQHF. CDR3 bases: TGTGCCAGCAGCCAATTCTGGGACCCCTTTAATCAGCCCCAGCATTTT.

CDR3: CASSSSLPSSETQYF. The CDR3 DNA sequence: TGTGCCAGCAGCTCGAGCCTCCCTAGTTCGGAGACCCAGTACTTC. The chain recombines TRBV7-2 with TRBJ2-5; D gene unclear. Germline V gene sequence: CDR1 SGHTA, CDR2 FQGNSA. The CDR3 totals 15 residues. Trimming stripped 4 bases from V and 5 bases from J, with 17 bases between.

J is TRBJ1-6 and V is TRBV18; D perhaps matches TRBD1 (5 bases). This CDR3 has 14 residues. CDR1 KGHSH and CDR2 LQKENI come from the germline V gene. With 4 bases removed from V and 10 bases from J, the gap between germline ends came to 14 bases. CDR3 sequence (DNA): TGTGCCAGCTCACTGCCGGCGGGGACCTCACCCCTCCACTTT. Protein: CASSLPAGTSPLHF.

The chain employs TRBV28 and TRBJ1-2, with D possibly TRBD1 on 5 matching bases. Germline V gives CDR1 MDHEN, CDR2 SYDVKM. The V and J ends lost 8 bases and 3 bases respectively, with 13 bases between them. This CDR3 has 13 residues. As DNA, the CDR3 is TGTGCCAGCTCGGGGGTCCCGGACTATGGCTACACCTTC. It specifies CASSGVPDYGYTF.

The chain joins TRBV7-2 to TRBJ2-5, with 8 bases fitting TRBD2. The CDR3 loop spans 14 amino acids. CDR1 SGHTA and CDR2 FQGNSA come from the germline V gene. V shed 3 bases, J shed 6 bases, and the junction held 6 bases outside the gene matches. The CDR3 protein is CASSFELAGQTQYF. The CDR3 DNA follows: TGTGCCAGCAGCTTTGAGCTAGCGGGTCAGACCCAGTACTTC.

This chain uses TRBV7-2 with TRBJ2-2; 12 bases fit TRBD2. This CDR3 comprises 17 residues. The V gene's germline CDR1 is SGHTA and CDR2 FQGNSA. Trimming removed 5 bases from V and 3 bases from J; junction bases left unmatched: 7. This CDR3 reads CASSNSGLAGYTGELFF. The DNA for the CDR3 is TGTGCCAGCAGCAATTCCGGACTAGCGGGATACACCGGGGAGCTGTTTTTT.

The chain employs TRBV4-1 and TRBJ2-4, with D uncertain. Germline-derived CDR1 and CDR2 are MGHRA and YSYEKL. The CDR3 consists of 18 residues. Trimming removed 1 base at V and 0 bases at J, with 16 bases between. CDR3: CASSQGPTEPLAKNIQYF. In DNA, the CDR3 is TGCGCCAGCAGCCAAGGACCTACAGAGCCCCTAGCCAAAAACATTCAGTACTTC.

The V call is TRBV28, the J call TRBJ1-1; D perhaps matches TRBD1 (6 bases). The germline CDR1 and CDR2 sequences are MDHEN and SYDVKM. The CDR3 is made up of 13 amino acids. Trimming stripped 10 bases from V and 1 base from J, with 13 bases between. The CDR3 loop is CATRGRRNTEAFF. In nucleotides, the CDR3 is TGTGCCACCAGGGGACGGCGGAACACTGAAGCTTTCTTT.

J is TRBJ2-5 and V is TRBV7-9; 7 bases match TRBD1. With 5 bases clipped from V and 1 base from J, the junction kept 4 bases outside the gene matches. The CDR3 extends over 14 amino acids. Germline CDR1 SEHNR, CDR2 FQNEAQ (reference sequence). The CDR3, as DNA: TGTGCCAGCAGCGAAAGGACAGGCCAAGAGACCCAGTACTTC. This translates into CASSERTGQETQYF. Using reference TRBV7-9 and TRBJ2-5 for the parts outside the CDR3, the full variable domain is DTGVSQNPRHKITKRGQNVTFRCDPISEHNRLYWYRQTLGQGPEFLTYFQNEAQLEKSRLLSDRFSAERPKGSFSTLEIQRTEQGDSAMYLCASSERTGQETQYFGPGTRLLVL.

The chain has TRBV2 and TRBJ1-1; unclear D gene. The CDR3 is 12 amino acids. V lost 5 bases and J 4 bases, leaving 8 bases between the germline ends. CDR1 and CDR2 from the germline V gene are SNHLY and FYNNEI. The CDR3 reads CASSRLSTEAFF. The CDR3, as DNA: TGTGCCAGCAGTCGGTTGAGCACTGAAGCTTTCTTT.

This clone is a singleton in its sample. The CDR3: CATSRADRYEQYF. Here the CDR3 DNA reads TGTGCCACCAGCAGAGCTGACAGGTACGAGCAGTACTTC. This chain joins TRBV15 and TRBJ2-7, with a tentative D call TRBD1 (6 bases). V was shortened by 1 base and J by 4 bases, with 8 bases between the two germline ends. CDR3 length equals 13 residues. Germline V gives CDR1 LNHNV, CDR2 YYDKDF (reference sequence).

The CDR3 spells CATRRETGGPYEQYF. For the CDR3, the DNA is TGTGCCACCCGTAGGGAGACGGGAGGGCCCTACGAGCAGTACTTC. V and J are TRBV15 and TRBJ2-7, with 8 bases that match TRBD2. Germline V CDR1 and CDR2: LNHNV, YYDKDF (reference sequence). Unmatched junction bases numbered 11, after V lost 8 bases and J lost 2 bases. CDR3 length equals 15 residues.

This chain links TRBV7-9 with TRBJ1-6; 9 positions match TRBD1. Losses at the gene ends were 5 bases for V and 10 bases for J; bases not matched to a gene: 9. Germline V lookup: CDR1 SEHNR, CDR2 FQNEAQ (reference sequence). The CDR3 has 15 amino acids. CDR3 sequence: CASSPAGTGWSPLHF. The CDR3 DNA sequence: TGTGCCAGCAGCCCCGCCGGGACAGGGTGGTCACCCCTCCACTTT.

This chain connects TRBV30 to TRBJ2-7, with D possibly being TRBD2 (5 bases). Per germline, CDR1 GTSNPN and CDR2 SVGIG (reference sequence). Trimming left V 5 bases short and J 1 base short, with 9 bases between. The CDR3 is made up of 12 amino acids. Here the CDR3 reads CAWAGLSYEQYF. The CDR3 DNA sequence: TGTGCCTGGGCCGGACTTTCCTACGAGCAGTACTTC.

The rearrangement joins TRBV7-8 to TRBJ2-5; a possible D gene is TRBD2 (6 bases). Germline values: CDR1 SGHVS, CDR2 FQNEAQ. This CDR3 region has 14 residues. V lost 0 bases and J 11 bases, leaving 16 bases between the germline ends. CDR3 in amino acids: CASSLAGPTGEQYF. CDR3 bases: TGTGCCAGCAGCTTAGCAGGGCCGACGGGGGAGCAGTACTTC.

The chain recombines TRBV9 with TRBJ2-2; 14 nucleotides agree with TRBD2. The CDR3 has 18 residues. Per germline, CDR1 SGDLS and CDR2 YYNGEE. V gave up 3 bases and J gave up 4 bases; unmatched junction bases: 8. Here the CDR3 DNA reads TGTGCCAGCAGCGCCACTGGACTAGCGGGGGGAGGCACCGGGGAGCTGTTTTTT. Encoded protein: CASSATGLAGGGTGELFF.

The chain joins TRBV30 to TRBJ1-1; tentative D call: TRBD1 (5 bases). The V end was cut by 3 bases, the J end by 7 bases, with 12 bases between. Germline V gene data show CDR1 as GTSNPN and CDR2 as SVGIG (reference sequence). This CDR3 region has 12 residues. CDR3 loop: CAWRRDGGEAFF. CDR3 bases: TGTGCCTGGAGGAGGGACGGTGGTGAAGCTTTCTTT.

The chain has TRBV30 and TRBJ1-3; no definite D call. The CDR3 has 13 amino acids. The V end was cut by 3 bases, the J end by 8 bases, with 14 bases between. The germline gives CDR1 GTSNPN, CDR2 SVGIG (reference sequence). CDR3 sequence reads: CAWRTAVGDTIYF. In nucleotides, the CDR3 is TGTGCCTGGAGAACAGCTGTCGGAGACACCATATATTTT. The full variable domain, in which reference TRBV30 and TRBJ1-3 provide the parts outside the CDR3, is SQTIHQWPATLVQPVGSPLSLECTVEGTSNPNLYWYRQAAGRGLQLLFYSVGIGQISSEVPQNLSASRPQDRQFILSSKKLLLSDSGFYLCAWRTAVGDTIYFGEGSWLTVV.

The chain combines TRBV27 with TRBJ1-2; TRBD1 aligns across 7 bases. CDR3 length: 17 residues. Germline CDR1 is MNHEY and CDR2 is SMNVEV (reference sequence). V gave up 4 bases and J gave up 5 bases; unmatched junction bases: 16. CDR3 bases: TGTGCCAGCAGTTCCGCCTTAGGGACAGAGACCTCGTATGGCTACACCTTC. Protein sequence: CASSSALGTETSYGYTF.

The V gene is TRBV27, the J gene TRBJ2-5, with 10 positions matching TRBD1. Germline-derived CDR1 and CDR2 are MNHEY and SMNVEV (reference sequence). Losses at the gene ends were 4 bases for V and 5 bases for J; bases not matched to a gene: 4. This CDR3 spans 14 amino acids. DNA of the CDR3: TGTGCCAGCAGTTCGACAGGGGGCGCGGAGACCCAGTACTTC. It codes for CASSSTGGAETQYF.

The CDR3: CASRGGGVRPDTQYF. DNA of the CDR3: TGTGCCAGCAGGGGCGGGGGGGTTCGTCCCGATACGCAGTATTTT. The chain joins TRBV27 to TRBJ2-3, with 9 positions matching TRBD2. There are 15 residues in the CDR3. Germline V lookup: CDR1 MNHEY, CDR2 SMNVEV (reference sequence). With V trimmed by 6 bases and J by 6 bases, 10 bases remained unmatched.